Described below is a single T cell receptor (beta chain) sequence and its context. Its specificity is not known. This entry belongs to a study of radiotherapy plus CTLA-4 blockade in lung cancer. As for the study in general: Objective response was observed in approximately 18% of patients, and disease control in 30% to 35%. General study findings and limits: Blood saw expansion of tumor-derived TCR clones after radiotherapy plus ipilimumab. Early shifts in blood T cell clones, with interferon-beta, reportedly predicted response best.

Germline-derived CDR1 and CDR2 are SGHAT and FQNNGV. V was pared by 5 bases and J by 4 bases, with 11 bases between. This CDR3 spans 13 amino acids. Repertoires were generated with immunoSEQ multiplex PCR, while TCRdb's copy carries only in-frame clones and drops some. This table holds about 48,000 clones, 75% to 90% found once. This TCR derives from a human donor with non-small cell lung cancer that progressed on radiotherapy plus ipilimumab. Some clones in this sample may be carry-over from other donors' samples. The sample consisted of peripheral blood, taken from a patient treated with radiotherapy plus ipilimumab. This chain links TRBV11-2 with TRBJ2-5; D possibly corresponds to TRBD2 (6 bases). CDR3 coding DNA: TGTGCCAGCAGCGGGAGTAGCGGAGAGACCCAGTACTTC. This sequence encodes CASSGSSGETQYF.